A single sample gave rise to the 3 T cell receptor beta chains below, sequenced in a study of cytomegalovirus exposure and HLA in healthy donors (dated by TCRdb to about 2017). The library was produced with the immunoSEQ multiplex PCR assay. The multiplex PCR relied on a mix of 60 forward primers for TCR Vbeta segments and 13 reverse primers for TCR Jbeta segments. TCRdb provides this immuneACCESS table in a form limited to in-frame rearrangements. Some clones are lacking; in checked studies, under half of them reflect an unresolved V gene, and why the rest are absent is not known. This sample is represented by about 180,000 clones; roughly 88% of them were singletons. Approximately 1.2% of the sample is held by the ten biggest clonotypes. Sequenced sample: PBMCs. Receptors were obtained from a boy aged 2 to 10 in good health and CMV-seronegative.

This clone appeared a few times. The gene calls are TRBV5-6 and TRBJ1-2; 8 nucleotides match TRBD1. The junction had 4 bases not matched to a gene; V was cut back by 2 bases and J by 4 bases. The CDR3 runs 14 residues. CDR1 is SGHDT and CDR2 is YYEEEE in the germline V gene. CDR3 amino acids: CASSLGQGLYGYTF. The CDR3 bases are TGTGCCAGCAGCTTAGGACAGGGTCTCTATGGCTACACCTTC.

The chain combines TRBV18 with TRBJ2-3; 7 bases line up with TRBD2. The CDR3 length is 16 residues. J gave up 6 bases and V 4 bases, and 13 bases lay outside the gene matches. CDR1 KGHSH and CDR2 LQKENI come from the germline V gene. The CDR3 region is CASSLQRGRAADTQYF. Written as DNA, the CDR3 is TGTGCCAGCTCACTTCAACGGGGGAGGGCGGCCGATACGCAGTATTTT.

This sequence joins TRBV7-8 and TRBJ2-7; D possibly corresponds to TRBD2 (6 bases). Germline-derived CDR1 and CDR2 are SGHVS and FQNEAQ. The CDR3 extends over 16 amino acids. Between the trimmed V and J ends, which lost 1 base and 7 bases, there was a span of 20 bases. The CDR3, as DNA: TGTGCCAGCAGCTTAGTGGGACTCGGACCTACTAGGGAGCAGTACTTC. Its translation is CASSLVGLGPTREQYF.